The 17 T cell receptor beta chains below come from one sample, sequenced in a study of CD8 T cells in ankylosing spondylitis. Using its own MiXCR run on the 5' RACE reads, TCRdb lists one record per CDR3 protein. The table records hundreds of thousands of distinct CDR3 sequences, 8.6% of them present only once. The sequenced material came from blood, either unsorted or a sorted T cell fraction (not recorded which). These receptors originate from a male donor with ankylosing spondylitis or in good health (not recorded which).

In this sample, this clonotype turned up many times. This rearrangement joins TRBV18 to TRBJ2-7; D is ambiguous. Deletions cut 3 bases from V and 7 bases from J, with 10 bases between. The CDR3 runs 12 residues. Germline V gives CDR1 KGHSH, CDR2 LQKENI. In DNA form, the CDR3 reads TGTGCCAGCTCACCGGACCGGCGGGAGCAGTACTTC. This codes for CASSPDRREQYF.

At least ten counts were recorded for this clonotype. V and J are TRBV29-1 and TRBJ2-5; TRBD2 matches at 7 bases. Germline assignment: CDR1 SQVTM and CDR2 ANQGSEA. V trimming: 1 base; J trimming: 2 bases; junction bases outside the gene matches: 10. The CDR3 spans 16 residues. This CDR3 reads CSVEGRLADGQETQYF. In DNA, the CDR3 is TGCAGCGTTGAAGGCAGACTAGCAGACGGGCAAGAGACCCAGTACTTC.

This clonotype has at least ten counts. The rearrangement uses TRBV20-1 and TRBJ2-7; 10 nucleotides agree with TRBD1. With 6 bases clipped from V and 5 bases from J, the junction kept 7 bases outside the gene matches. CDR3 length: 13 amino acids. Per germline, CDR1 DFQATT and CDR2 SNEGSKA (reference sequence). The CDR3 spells CSAAETGGHEQYF. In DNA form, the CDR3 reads TGCAGTGCCGCCGAGACAGGGGGCCACGAGCAGTACTTC.

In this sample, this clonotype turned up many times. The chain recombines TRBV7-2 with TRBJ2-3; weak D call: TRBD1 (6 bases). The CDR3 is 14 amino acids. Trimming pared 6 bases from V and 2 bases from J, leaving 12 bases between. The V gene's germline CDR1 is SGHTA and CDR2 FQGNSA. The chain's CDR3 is CASRTQGSTDTQYF. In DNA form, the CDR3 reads TGTGCCAGCAGGACACAGGGTTCCACAGATACGCAGTATTTT. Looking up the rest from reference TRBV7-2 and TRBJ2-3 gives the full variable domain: GAGVSQSPSNKVTEKGKDVELRCDPISGHTALYWYRQSLGQGLEFLIYFQGNSAPDKSGLPSDRFSAERTGGSVSTLTIQRTQQEDSAVYLCASRTQGSTDTQYFGPGTRLTVL.

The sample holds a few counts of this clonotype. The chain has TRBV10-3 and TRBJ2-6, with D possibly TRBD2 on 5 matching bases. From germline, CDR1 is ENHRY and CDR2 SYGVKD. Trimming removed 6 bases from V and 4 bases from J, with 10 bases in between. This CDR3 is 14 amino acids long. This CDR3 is CAISQEAGANVLTF. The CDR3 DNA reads TGTGCCATCAGCCAGGAGGCCGGGGCCAACGTCCTGACTTTC.

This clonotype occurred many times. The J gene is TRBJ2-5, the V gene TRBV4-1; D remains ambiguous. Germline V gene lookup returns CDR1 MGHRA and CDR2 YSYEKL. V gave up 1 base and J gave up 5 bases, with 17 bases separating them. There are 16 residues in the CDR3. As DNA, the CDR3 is TGCGCCAGCAGCCAAGCACTGGCGGTTGGGGTCGAGACCCAGTACTTC. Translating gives CASSQALAVGVETQYF.

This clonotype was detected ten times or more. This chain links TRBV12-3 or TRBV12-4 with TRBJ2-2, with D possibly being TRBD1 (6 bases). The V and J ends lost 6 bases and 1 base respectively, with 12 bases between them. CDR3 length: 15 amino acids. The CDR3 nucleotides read TGTGCCAGCAGATGGTCGGGACAGAACACCGGGGAGCTGTTTTTT. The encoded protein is CASRWSGQNTGELFF.

The CDR3: CASRPPGRSPGGEQFF. The CDR3 nucleotides are TGTGCCAGCAGACCACCCGGGCGGAGTCCTGGGGGTGAGCAGTTCTTC. The chain recombines TRBV27 with TRBJ2-1; D may correspond to TRBD1 or TRBD2 (5 bases each). This CDR3 contains 16 residues. The V and J ends lost 6 bases and 9 bases respectively, with 24 bases between them. Germline V CDR1 and CDR2: MNHEY, SMNVEV (reference sequence).

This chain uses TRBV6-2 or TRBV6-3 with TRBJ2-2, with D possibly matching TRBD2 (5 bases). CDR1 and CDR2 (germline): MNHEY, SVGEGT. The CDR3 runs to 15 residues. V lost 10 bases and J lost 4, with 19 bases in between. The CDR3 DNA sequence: TGTGCCACAGTCGAGGTCCGGGGTGGCACCGGGGAGCTGTTTTTT. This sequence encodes CATVEVRGGTGELFF.

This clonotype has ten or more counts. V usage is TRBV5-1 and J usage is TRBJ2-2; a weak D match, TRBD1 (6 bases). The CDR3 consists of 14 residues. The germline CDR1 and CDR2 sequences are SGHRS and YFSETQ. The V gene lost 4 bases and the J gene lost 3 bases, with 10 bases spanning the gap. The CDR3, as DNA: TGCGCCAGCAGCGAAGGACAGTACACCGGGGAGCTGTTTTTT. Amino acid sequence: CASSEGQYTGELFF.

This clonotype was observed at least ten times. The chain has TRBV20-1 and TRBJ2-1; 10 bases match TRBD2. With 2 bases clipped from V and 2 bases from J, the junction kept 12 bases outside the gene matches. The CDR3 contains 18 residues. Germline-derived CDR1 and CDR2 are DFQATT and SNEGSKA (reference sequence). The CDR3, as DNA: TGCAGTGCTAGATCGTTGGGGGCTAGCGGGAGTCCCTACAATGAGCAGTTCTTC. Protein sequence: CSARSLGASGSPYNEQFF.

CDR3 protein: CASSSTIWDYGYTF. The CDR3 coding sequence is TGTGCCAGCAGCTCAACTATCTGGGACTATGGCTACACCTTC. The gene calls are TRBV5-8 and TRBJ1-2; D is ambiguous. V lost 3 bases and J 3 bases, leaving 12 bases between the germline ends. The CDR3 consists of 14 residues. The V gene's germline CDR1 is SGHTS and CDR2 YDEGEE.

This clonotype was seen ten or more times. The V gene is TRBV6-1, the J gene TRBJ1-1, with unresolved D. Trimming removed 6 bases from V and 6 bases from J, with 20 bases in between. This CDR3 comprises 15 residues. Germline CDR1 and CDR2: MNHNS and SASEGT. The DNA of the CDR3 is TGTGCCAGCAGAATCTTTCGGGGTCAGGAATCTGAAGCTTTCTTT. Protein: CASRIFRGQESEAFF.

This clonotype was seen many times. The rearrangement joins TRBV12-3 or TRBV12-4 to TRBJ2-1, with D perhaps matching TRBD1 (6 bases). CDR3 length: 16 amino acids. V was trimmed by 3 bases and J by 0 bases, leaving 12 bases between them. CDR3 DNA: TGTGCCAGCAGTTTCAGGGGACACTTCTCCTACAATGAGCAGTTCTTC. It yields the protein CASSFRGHFSYNEQFF.

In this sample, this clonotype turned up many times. CDR3 nucleotide sequence: TGTGCCAGCAGCTTGGGCAGGGGTCCAGATACGCAGTATTTT. Protein product: CASSLGRGPDTQYF. The chain recombines TRBV7-2 with TRBJ2-3; D might be TRBD1 (6 bases). Germline-derived CDR1 and CDR2 are SGHTA and FQGNSA. The CDR3 has 14 residues. The V and J ends lost 3 bases and 4 bases respectively, with 11 bases between them. Together with reference TRBV7-2 and TRBJ2-3, the CDR3 gives the full variable domain: GAGVSQSPSNKVTEKGKDVELRCDPISGHTALYWYRQSLGQGLEFLIYFQGNSAPDKSGLPSDRFSAERTGGSVSTLTIQRTQQEDSAVYLCASSLGRGPDTQYFGPGTRLTVL.

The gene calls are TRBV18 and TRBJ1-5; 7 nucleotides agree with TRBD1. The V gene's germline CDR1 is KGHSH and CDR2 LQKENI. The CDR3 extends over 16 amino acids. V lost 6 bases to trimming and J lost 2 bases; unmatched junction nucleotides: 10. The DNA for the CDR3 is TGTGCCAGCTCCCCGAGGGAGGGGGCAGGCAATCAGCCCCAGCATTTT. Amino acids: CASSPREGAGNQPQHF.

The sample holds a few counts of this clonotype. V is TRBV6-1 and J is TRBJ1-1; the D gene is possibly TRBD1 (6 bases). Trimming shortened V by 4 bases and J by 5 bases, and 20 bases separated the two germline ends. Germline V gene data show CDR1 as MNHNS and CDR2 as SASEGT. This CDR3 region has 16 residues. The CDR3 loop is CASSAYPRGRGTEAFF. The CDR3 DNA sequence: TGTGCCAGCAGTGCTTACCCCCGGGGGCGAGGGACTGAAGCTTTCTTT.